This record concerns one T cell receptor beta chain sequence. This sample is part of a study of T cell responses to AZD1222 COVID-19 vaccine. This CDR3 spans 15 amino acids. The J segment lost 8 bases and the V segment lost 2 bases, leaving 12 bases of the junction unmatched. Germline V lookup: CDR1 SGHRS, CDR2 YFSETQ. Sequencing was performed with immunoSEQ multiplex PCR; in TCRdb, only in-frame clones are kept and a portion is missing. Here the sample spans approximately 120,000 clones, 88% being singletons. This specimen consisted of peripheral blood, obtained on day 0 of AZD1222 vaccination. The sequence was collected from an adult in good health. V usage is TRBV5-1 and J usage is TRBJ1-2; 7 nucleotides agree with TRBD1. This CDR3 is CASSFGQAPFSGYTF. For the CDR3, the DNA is TGCGCCAGCAGCTTTGGACAGGCCCCCTTCTCGGGCTACACCTTC. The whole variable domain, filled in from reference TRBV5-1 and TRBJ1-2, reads KAGVTQTPRYLIKTRGQQVTLSCSPISGHRSVSWYQQTPGQGLQFLFEYFSETQRNKGNFPGRFSGRQFSNSRSEMNVSTLELGDSALYLCASSFGQAPFSGYTFGSGTRLTVV.